This entry features one TCR beta chain sequence. These data come from a study of blood T cell repertoires in COVID-19. Across the study: Acute and convalescent COVID-19 samples came from the United States, Italy and Spain. Sources were T cells, B-cell-depleted T cells, or PBMCs; the material itself was cDNA or gDNA.

In the authors' methods: Cell counts per sample came from amplifying reference gene primers. The protocol was immunoSEQ multiplex PCR, while the TCRdb copy is restricted to in-frame clones and leaves out a portion. V, J and clone size derive from that table, while D and trimming were established from the DNA sequence. The sample has some 150,000 clones, 85% seen once; the top ten hold under 3%. The sequence came from a man aged 50-59 years with acute or convalescent COVID-19. Sequencing used peripheral blood.

The CDR3 loop is CASSLASSVGEQFF. The CDR3 DNA reads TGTGCCAGCAGCTTAGCGTCCTCGGTCGGTGAGCAGTTCTTC. The genes are TRBV7-9 and TRBJ2-1; no clear D. This CDR3 contains 14 residues. Germline assignment: CDR1 SEHNR and CDR2 FQNEAQ (reference sequence). V was shortened by 0 bases and J by 9 bases, with 12 bases between the two germline ends.